The 17 T cell receptor beta chains below were found in one sample sequenced in a study of T cell responses to AZD1222 COVID-19 vaccine. Sequenced by immunoSEQ multiplex PCR; TCRdb stores in-frame clones only, minus some. The sample consists of about 150,000 clones, about 88% of them appearing once. This material consisted of peripheral blood, taken on day 0 of AZD1222 vaccination. These receptors originate from an adult in good health.

This chain joins TRBV2 and TRBJ1-3, with D possibly TRBD1 on 6 matching bases. Germline-derived CDR1 and CDR2 are SNHLY and FYNNEI. The CDR3 runs 14 residues. V was cut by 5 bases and J by 4 bases, with 12 bases left in between. The DNA for the CDR3 is TGTGCCAGCAGTACACAGGGAGGCGGAAACACCATATATTTT. Encoded protein: CASSTQGGGNTIYF.

The rearrangement links TRBV5-1 to TRBJ1-2, with 7 bases identical to TRBD1. The CDR3 length is 15 residues. Trimming removed 0 bases from V and 3 bases from J; junction bases left unmatched: 5. Germline V gene data show CDR1 as SGHRS and CDR2 as YFSETQ. CDR3 protein: CASSLGRGRDYGYTF. The DNA of the CDR3 is TGCGCCAGCAGCTTGGGAAGGGGGCGCGACTATGGCTACACCTTC.

The J gene is TRBJ2-2, the V gene TRBV7-2, with 9 positions matching TRBD1. CDR3 size: 16 residues. Germline V CDR1 and CDR2: SGHTA, FQGNSA. The V and J ends lost 5 bases and 6 bases, in that order; junction bases with no gene match: 10. In nucleotides, the CDR3 is TGTGCCAGCAGCAGACGCTCGGGACAGGGCTCCGGGGAGCTGTTTTTT. Residues: CASSRRSGQGSGELFF.

The chain recombines TRBV7-2 with TRBJ1-4; D possibly corresponds to TRBD1 (5 bases). V was pared by 4 bases and J by 8 bases, with 20 bases between. Germline assignment: CDR1 SGHTA and CDR2 FQGNSA. This CDR3 is built from 16 residues. The DNA for the CDR3 is TGTGCCAGCAGCTCCTCCGGGGCGTTGATAGGAGAAAAACTGTTTTTT. This gives the protein CASSSSGALIGEKLFF.

The rearrangement joins TRBV23-1 to TRBJ2-7; 10 positions agree with TRBD2. TRBV23-1 is noted as an ORF with a role that remains uncertain. The CDR3 is made up of 19 amino acids. J gave up 5 bases and V 0 bases, and 16 bases lay outside the gene matches. CDR3 protein: CASSQSGLAGDQGVNEQYF. Written as DNA, the CDR3 is TGCGCCAGCAGTCAATCGGGGCTAGCGGGGGACCAAGGGGTGAACGAGCAGTACTTC.

The CDR3 nucleotides are TGTGCCAGCAGCCAGGTTCGGAACACTGAAGCTTTCTTT. This sequence encodes CASSQVRNTEAFF. J is TRBJ1-1 and V is TRBV16; D gene unclear. V dropped 3 bases and J dropped 1 base, with 6 bases sitting between them. CDR1 KGHSY and CDR2 FQNENV come from the germline V gene. This CDR3 is built from 13 residues. Full variable domain (missing parts from reference TRBV16 and TRBJ1-1): GEEVAQTPKHLVRGEGQKAKLYCAPIKGHSYVFWYQQVLKNEFKFLISFQNENVFDETGMPKERFSAKCLPNSPCSLEIQATKLEDSAVYFCASSQVRNTEAFFGQGTRLTVV.

The V and J genes are TRBV29-1 and TRBJ2-1, with TRBD2 identical over 9 bases. This CDR3 comprises 16 residues. Looked up from germline, CDR1 is SQVTM and CDR2 is ANQGSEA. V was pared by 0 bases and J by 8 bases, with 11 bases of the junction left unmatched. The CDR3 region is CSVEDLILAGFYEQFF. The CDR3 region has the DNA TGCAGCGTTGAAGATTTGATCCTAGCGGGGTTCTATGAGCAGTTCTTC.

This clone was detected a few times. The rearrangement uses TRBV28 and TRBJ2-7, with a possible D match to TRBD2 (6 bases). V lost 4 bases, J lost 2 bases, and 15 bases lay in between. This CDR3 comprises 15 residues. Germline CDR1 is MDHEN and CDR2 is SYDVKM. The CDR3 DNA reads as TGTGCCAGCAGTTGGGTTACGGGAGTAGCCTACGAGCAGTACTTC. Encoded protein: CASSWVTGVAYEQYF.

This sequence joins TRBV9 and TRBJ2-3; TRBD2 aligns across 11 bases. This CDR3 has 16 amino acids. V was clipped by 4 bases and J by 1 base; unmatched bases: 5. The V gene's germline CDR1 is SGDLS and CDR2 YYNGEE. The CDR3 DNA sequence: TGTGCCAGCAGCCAACTAGCGGGGGTGGGCACAGATACGCAGTATTTT. Protein sequence: CASSQLAGVGTDTQYF.

The V and J genes are TRBV7-2 and TRBJ2-2; 11 bases are a match to TRBD2. In germline, CDR1 is SGHTA, CDR2 FQGNSA. The CDR3 contains 16 residues. J gave up 6 bases and V 6 bases, and 9 bases lay outside the gene matches. Written as DNA, the CDR3 is TGTGCCAGCAGACCCTTAGCGGGGGGGCCCCCCGGGGAGCTGTTTTTT. It specifies CASRPLAGGPPGELFF.

The chain couples TRBV9 to TRBJ2-7; D not resolved. Deletions cut 0 bases from V and 7 bases from J, with 14 bases between. The CDR3 covers 14 residues. CDR1 is SGDLS, CDR2 YYNGEE, per germline. The DNA of the CDR3 is TGTGCCAGCAGCGTAGGGCTGGCAACTACGGAGCAGTACTTC. It codes for CASSVGLATTEQYF.

Comment on this clone: The identical CDR3 is also encoded by other nucleotide sequences in the sample. This chain uses TRBV19 with TRBJ2-7; a possible D gene is TRBD2 (6 bases). This CDR3 region has 13 residues. With 4 bases removed from V and 2 bases from J, the gap between germline ends came to 9 bases. Germline CDR1 reads LNHDA; CDR2 reads SQIVND (reference sequence). The CDR3 DNA sequence: TGTGCCAGTAGTACCTCGGGGGCCTACGAGCAGTACTTC. As protein: CASSTSGAYEQYF.

The chain employs TRBV28 and TRBJ1-1, with a tentative D call TRBD1 (5 bases). CDR3 length equals 15 residues. Per germline, CDR1 MDHEN and CDR2 SYDVKM. The V end was cut by 1 base, the J end by 5 bases, with 14 bases between. In nucleotides, the CDR3 is TGTGCCAGCAGTTTATTCTGGCAGGGAAGAACTGAAGCTTTCTTT. This gives the protein CASSLFWQGRTEAFF.

The genes are TRBV7-2 and TRBJ1-1; no definite D call. The CDR3 extends over 13 amino acids. Trimming removed 6 bases from V and 5 bases from J, with 13 bases in between. Germline values: CDR1 SGHTA, CDR2 FQGNSA. The CDR3 spells CASRLREGTEAFF. The CDR3 DNA is TGTGCCAGCAGACTAAGGGAGGGTACTGAAGCTTTCTTT.

With respect to this clone: Other DNA sequences in this sample translate to the same CDR3. The V call is TRBV7-2, the J call TRBJ1-5; D is undetermined. CDR3 size: 12 residues. Germline-derived CDR1 and CDR2 are SGHTA and FQGNSA. Trimming removed 1 base from V and 5 bases from J, with 3 bases in between. The CDR3 reads CASSLDYQPQHF. In DNA, the CDR3 is TGTGCCAGCAGCTTAGATTATCAGCCCCAGCATTTT.

This sequence joins TRBV7-8 and TRBJ1-5, with TRBD1 matching 7 bases. The CDR3 runs to 14 residues. Germline-derived CDR1 and CDR2 are SGHVS and FQNEAQ. V lost 5 bases and J lost 3; bases outside the gene matches: 4. In DNA, the CDR3 is TGTGCCAGCAGCCCGGGGACAGTCAATCAGCCCCAGCATTTT. Protein sequence: CASSPGTVNQPQHF.

Of note for this clone: Other DNA variants within this sample encode the same CDR3. The gene calls are TRBV5-1 and TRBJ1-1, with TRBD1 identical over 7 bases. This CDR3 region has 14 residues. V shed 0 bases, J shed 4 bases, and the junction held 3 bases outside the gene matches. Germline-derived CDR1 and CDR2 are SGHRS and YFSETQ. CDR3 sequence reads: CASSLGQGFTEAFF. The CDR3 nucleotides are TGCGCCAGCAGCTTGGGACAGGGTTTCACTGAAGCTTTCTTT. Complete variable domain (other parts from reference TRBV5-1 and TRBJ1-1): KAGVTQTPRYLIKTRGQQVTLSCSPISGHRSVSWYQQTPGQGLQFLFEYFSETQRNKGNFPGRFSGRQFSNSRSEMNVSTLELGDSALYLCASSLGQGFTEAFFGQGTRLTVV.